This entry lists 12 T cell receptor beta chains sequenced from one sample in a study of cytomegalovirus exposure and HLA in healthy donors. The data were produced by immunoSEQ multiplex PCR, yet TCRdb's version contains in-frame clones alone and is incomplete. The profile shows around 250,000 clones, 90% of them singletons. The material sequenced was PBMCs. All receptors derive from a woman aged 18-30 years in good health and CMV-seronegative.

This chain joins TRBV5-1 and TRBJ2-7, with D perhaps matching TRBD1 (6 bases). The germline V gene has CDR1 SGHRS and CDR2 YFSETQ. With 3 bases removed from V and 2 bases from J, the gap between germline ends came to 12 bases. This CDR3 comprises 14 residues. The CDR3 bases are TGCGCCAGCAGCTCAGGGGACAAAACCTACGAGCAGTACTTC. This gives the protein CASSSGDKTYEQYF.

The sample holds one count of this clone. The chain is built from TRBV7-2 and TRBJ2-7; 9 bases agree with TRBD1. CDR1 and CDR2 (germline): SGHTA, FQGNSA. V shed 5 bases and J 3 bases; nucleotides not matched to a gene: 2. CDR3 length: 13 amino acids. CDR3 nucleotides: TGTGCCAGCAGCGTGGACAGGGGCTACGAGCAGTACTTC. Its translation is CASSVDRGYEQYF. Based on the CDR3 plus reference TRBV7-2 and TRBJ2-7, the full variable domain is GAGVSQSPSNKVTEKGKDVELRCDPISGHTALYWYRQSLGQGLEFLIYFQGNSAPDKSGLPSDRFSAERTGGSVSTLTIQRTQQEDSAVYLCASSVDRGYEQYFGPGTRLTVT.

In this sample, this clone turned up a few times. This CDR3 reads CASSYGQSSPLHF. The CDR3 coding sequence is TGTGCCAGCAGTTACGGACAGTCATCACCCCTCCACTTT. V gene TRBV6-6 combines with J gene TRBJ1-6; a possible D gene is TRBD1 (6 bases). The V gene's germline CDR1 is MNHNY and CDR2 SVGAGI (reference sequence). The CDR3 extends over 13 amino acids. Trimming took off 2 bases at V and 10 bases at J, with 9 bases between the two ends.

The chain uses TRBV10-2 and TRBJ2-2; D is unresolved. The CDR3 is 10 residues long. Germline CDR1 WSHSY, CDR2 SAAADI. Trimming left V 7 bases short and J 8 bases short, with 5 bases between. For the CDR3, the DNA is TGCGCCAGCATGTCAGGGGAGCTGTTTTTT. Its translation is CASMSGELFF.

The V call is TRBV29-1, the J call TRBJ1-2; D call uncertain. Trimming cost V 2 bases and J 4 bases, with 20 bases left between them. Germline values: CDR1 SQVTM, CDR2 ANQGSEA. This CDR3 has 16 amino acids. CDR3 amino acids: CSVESVGGGLGYGYTF. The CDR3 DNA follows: TGCAGCGTTGAATCGGTTGGAGGTGGGCTGGGCTATGGCTACACCTTC.

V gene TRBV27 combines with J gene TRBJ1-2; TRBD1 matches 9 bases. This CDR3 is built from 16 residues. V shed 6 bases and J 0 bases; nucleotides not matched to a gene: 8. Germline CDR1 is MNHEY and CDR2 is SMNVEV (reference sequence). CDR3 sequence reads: CASSPGTGIPNYGYTF. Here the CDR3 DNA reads TGTGCCAGCAGCCCCGGGACAGGGATCCCTAACTATGGCTACACCTTC.

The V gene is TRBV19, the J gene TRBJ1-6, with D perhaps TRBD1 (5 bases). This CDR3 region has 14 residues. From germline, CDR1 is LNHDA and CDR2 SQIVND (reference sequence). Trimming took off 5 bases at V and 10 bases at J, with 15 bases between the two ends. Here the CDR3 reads CASSPRQRLSPLHF. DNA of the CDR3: TGTGCCAGTAGTCCGCGACAGAGACTCTCACCCCTCCACTTT. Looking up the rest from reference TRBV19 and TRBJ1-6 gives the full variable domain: DGGITQSPKYLFRKEGQNVTLSCEQNLNHDAMYWYRQDPGQGLRLIYYSQIVNDFQKGDIAEGYSVSREKKESFPLTVTSAQKNPTAFYLCASSPRQRLSPLHFGNGTRLTVT.

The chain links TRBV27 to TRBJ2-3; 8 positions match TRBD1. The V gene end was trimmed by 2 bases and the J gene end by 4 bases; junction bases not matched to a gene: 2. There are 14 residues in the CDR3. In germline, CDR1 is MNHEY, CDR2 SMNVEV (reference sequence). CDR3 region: CASSLIQGADTQYF. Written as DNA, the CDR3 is TGTGCCAGCAGTTTAATACAGGGGGCAGATACGCAGTATTTT.

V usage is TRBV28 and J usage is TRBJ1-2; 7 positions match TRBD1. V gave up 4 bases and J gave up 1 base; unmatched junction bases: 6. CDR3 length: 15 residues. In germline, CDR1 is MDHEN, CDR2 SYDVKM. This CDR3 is CASSSGGRLNYGYTF. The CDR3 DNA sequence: TGTGCCAGCAGTTCAGGGGGACGGCTTAACTATGGCTACACCTTC.

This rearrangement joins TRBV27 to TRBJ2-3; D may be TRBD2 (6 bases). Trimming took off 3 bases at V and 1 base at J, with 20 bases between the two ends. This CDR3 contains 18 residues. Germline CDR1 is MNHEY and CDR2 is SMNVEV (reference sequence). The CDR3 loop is CASSFLGTPGFGTDTQYF. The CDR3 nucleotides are TGTGCCAGCAGTTTTCTCGGGACTCCAGGTTTTGGCACAGATACGCAGTATTTT.

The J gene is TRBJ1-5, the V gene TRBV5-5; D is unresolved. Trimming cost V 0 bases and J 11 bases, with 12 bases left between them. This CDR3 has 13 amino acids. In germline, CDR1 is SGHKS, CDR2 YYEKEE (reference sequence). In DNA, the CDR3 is TGTGCCAGCAGCTTGGACAGCTCCACGGCCCAGCATTTT. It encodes CASSLDSSTAQHF.

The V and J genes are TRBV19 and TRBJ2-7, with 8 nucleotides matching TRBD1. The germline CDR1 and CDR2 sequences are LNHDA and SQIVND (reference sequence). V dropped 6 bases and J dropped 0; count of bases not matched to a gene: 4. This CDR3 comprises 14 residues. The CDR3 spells CASSRQGSSYEQYF. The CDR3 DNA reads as TGTGCCAGTAGCAGACAGGGGTCCTCCTACGAGCAGTACTTC.